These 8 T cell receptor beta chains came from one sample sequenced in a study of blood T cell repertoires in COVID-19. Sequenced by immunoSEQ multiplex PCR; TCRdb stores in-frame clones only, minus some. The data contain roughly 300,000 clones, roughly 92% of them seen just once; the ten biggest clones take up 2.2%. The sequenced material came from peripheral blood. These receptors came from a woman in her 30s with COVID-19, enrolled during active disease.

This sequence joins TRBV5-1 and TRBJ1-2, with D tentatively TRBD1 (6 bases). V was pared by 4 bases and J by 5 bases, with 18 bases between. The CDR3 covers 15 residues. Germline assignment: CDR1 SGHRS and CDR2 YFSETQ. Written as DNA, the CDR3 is TGCGCCAGCAGCGCTGTTGTGGGGGCGGAATATGGCTACACCTTC. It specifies CASSAVVGAEYGYTF.

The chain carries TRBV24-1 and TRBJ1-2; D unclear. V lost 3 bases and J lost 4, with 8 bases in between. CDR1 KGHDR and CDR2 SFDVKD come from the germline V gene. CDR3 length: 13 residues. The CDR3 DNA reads TGTGCCACCAGTGATCGGGCGGGCTATGGCTACACCTTC. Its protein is CATSDRAGYGYTF.

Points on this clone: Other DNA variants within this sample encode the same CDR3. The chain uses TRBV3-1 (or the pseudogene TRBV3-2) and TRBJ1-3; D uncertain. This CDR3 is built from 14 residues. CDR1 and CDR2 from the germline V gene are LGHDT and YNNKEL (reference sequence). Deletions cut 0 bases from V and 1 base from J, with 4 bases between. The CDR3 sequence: CASSQDSSGNTIYF. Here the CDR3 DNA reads TGTGCCAGCAGCCAAGACAGTTCTGGAAACACCATATATTTT.

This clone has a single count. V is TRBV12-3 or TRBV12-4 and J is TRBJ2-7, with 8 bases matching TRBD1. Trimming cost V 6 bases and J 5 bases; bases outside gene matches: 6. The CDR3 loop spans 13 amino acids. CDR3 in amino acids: CASSRTGMNEQYF. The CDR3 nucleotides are TGTGCCAGCAGCCGGACAGGGATGAACGAGCAGTACTTC.

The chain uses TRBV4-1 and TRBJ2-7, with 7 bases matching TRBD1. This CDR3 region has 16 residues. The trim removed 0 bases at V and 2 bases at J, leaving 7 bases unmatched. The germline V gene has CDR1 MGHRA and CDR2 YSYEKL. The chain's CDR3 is CASSQETGQFPYEQYF. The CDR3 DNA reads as TGCGCCAGCAGCCAAGAAACGGGACAGTTCCCCTACGAGCAGTACTTC.

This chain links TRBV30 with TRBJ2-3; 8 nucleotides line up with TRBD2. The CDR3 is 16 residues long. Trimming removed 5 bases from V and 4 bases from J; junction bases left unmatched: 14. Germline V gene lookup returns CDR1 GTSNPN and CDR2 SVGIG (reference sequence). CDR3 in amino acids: CAWVPWRGAEADTQYF. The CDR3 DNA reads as TGTGCCTGGGTCCCTTGGCGGGGGGCAGAGGCAGATACGCAGTATTTT.

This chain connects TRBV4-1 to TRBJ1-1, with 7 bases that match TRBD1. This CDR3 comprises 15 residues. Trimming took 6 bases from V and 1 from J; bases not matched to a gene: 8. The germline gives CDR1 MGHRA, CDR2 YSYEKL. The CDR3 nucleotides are TGCGCCAGCAGACATCGACAGGGTTCGAACACTGAAGCTTTCTTT. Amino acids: CASRHRQGSNTEAFF.

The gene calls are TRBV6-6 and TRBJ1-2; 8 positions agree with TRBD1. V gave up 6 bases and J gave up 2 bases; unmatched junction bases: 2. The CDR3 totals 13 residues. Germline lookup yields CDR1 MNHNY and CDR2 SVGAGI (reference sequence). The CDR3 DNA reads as TGTGCCAGCAGCTGGACAGGGAACTATGGCTACACCTTC. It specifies CASSWTGNYGYTF.